This record concerns one T cell receptor beta chain sequence. The data are from a study of blood T cell repertoires in COVID-19. TCRdb keeps only in-frame clones here, not all; method: immunoSEQ multiplex PCR. The sample lists about 370,000 clones, around 89% occurring once. Cohort 3 donors were reported recovered after two negative PCRs, clearance, or symptom resolution. This sequence was found in a man aged 18 to 29 who had recovered from COVID-19. Sequencing was done on a sample of PBMCs or T cells enriched from blood (not recorded which).

CDR3 region: CASSSTGTPLGEQYF. The DNA of the CDR3 is TGTGCCAGCAGCTCGACCGGGACTCCCCTGGGCGAGCAGTACTTC. This rearrangement joins TRBV11-3 to TRBJ2-7; TRBD2 might be the D (6 bases). Germline values: CDR1 SGHNT, CDR2 YENEEA. V was cut by 4 bases and J by 6 bases, with 19 bases left in between. The CDR3 has 15 amino acids.